A single sample is the source of the 3 T cell receptor beta chains below, sequenced in a study of monozygotic twins with inflammatory bowel disease. TCRdb re-called the 5' RACE reads and shows each CDR3 protein once, DNA omitted. The sample features about 440,000 distinct CDR3 sequences, with more than 2% in its top ten. The sequenced sample was blood. The receptors come from a human donor with ulcerative colitis or Crohn's disease, or a healthy co-twin of an affected twin (not recorded which).

The rearrangement joins TRBV28 to TRBJ1-5. CDR1 and CDR2 (germline): MDHEN, SYDVKM. CDR3 length: 14 residues. CDR3 sequence: CASSLWGSNQPQHF.

The rearrangement links TRBV4-3 to TRBJ2-2; the D call of TRBD1 rests on TCRdb alone, since no DNA is present to check it. The CDR3 is made up of 17 amino acids. Germline V gives CDR1 LGHNA, CDR2 YSLEER. The CDR3 spells CASSQEDRGGPTGELFF.

V and J are TRBV4-3 and TRBJ2-7; there is no DNA to check the TCRdb D call of TRBD1. Germline values: CDR1 LGHNA, CDR2 YSLEER. There are 15 residues in the CDR3. The CDR3 protein is CASSQSRDRGHEQYF.